Each of the 14 T cell receptor beta chains below was sequenced from the same sample in a study of blood T cells in healthy people across ages. The authors ran a second PCR of about 7 to 12 cycles using a sample-barcoded 5' primer and a J-beta primer mix. TCRdb re-analysed the 5' RACE reads in MiXCR, keeping a single row per CDR3 protein. The sample lists 780,000 or so distinct CDR3 sequences; roughly 50% were seen once. The sample was blood. These receptors all stem from a man aged 40-55 years in good health.

A few counts support this clonotype. This chain connects TRBV7-2 to TRBJ2-6, with TRBD1 matching over 7 bases. The CDR3 spans 17 residues. V lost 5 bases and J lost 1; bases outside the gene matches: 8. In germline, CDR1 is SGHTA, CDR2 FQGNSA. The chain's CDR3 is CASSRRDRLSGANVLTF. CDR3 nucleotide sequence: TGTGCCAGCAGCCGTCGGGACAGACTATCTGGGGCCAACGTCCTGACTTTC.

The chain links TRBV20-1 to TRBJ1-2; weak D call: TRBD1 (6 bases). CDR1 is DFQATT, CDR2 SNEGSKA, per germline (reference sequence). This CDR3 has 13 amino acids. Trimming removed 5 bases from V and 1 base from J, with 11 bases in between. The CDR3 DNA reads TGCAGTGCTCTGGGACAAGTTAACTATGGCTACACCTTC. It codes for CSALGQVNYGYTF.

The chain carries TRBV7-9 and TRBJ2-5, with D possibly being TRBD1 (5 bases). Per germline, CDR1 SEHNR and CDR2 FQNEAQ (reference sequence). The V end was cut by 11 bases, the J end by 4 bases, with 11 bases between. The CDR3 has 11 amino acids. The CDR3 region has the DNA TGTGCCGGTCAGGGCCCAGAGACCCAGTACTTC. It translates to CAGQGPETQYF.

This clonotype was seen only once. The J gene is TRBJ1-2, the V gene TRBV10-3; a possible D gene is TRBD1 (5 bases). Germline V gives CDR1 ENHRY, CDR2 SYGVKD. With 7 bases removed from V and 2 bases from J, the gap between germline ends came to 14 bases. This CDR3 is built from 14 residues. The CDR3 bases are TGTGCCATCAAATCCGGGACGTTGAACTATGGCTACACCTTC. It encodes CAIKSGTLNYGYTF.

This clonotype has only one observation. The V and J genes are TRBV7-9 and TRBJ1-2, with TRBD1 matching 7 bases. Germline CDR1 SEHNR, CDR2 FQNEAQ (reference sequence). This CDR3 has 15 residues. V shed 3 bases and J 0 bases; nucleotides not matched to a gene: 4. As DNA, the CDR3 is TGTGCCAGCAGCTTCGGGACAGAACCTAACTATGGCTACACCTTC. Protein sequence: CASSFGTEPNYGYTF.

The chain is built from TRBV3-1 and TRBJ2-2; 7 bases are a match to TRBD1. The CDR3 consists of 15 residues. After removal of 1 base from V and 4 bases from J, the junction contained 3 bases not matched to a gene. Germline CDR1 and CDR2: LGHDT and YNNKEL (reference sequence). The CDR3 sequence: CASSQGRGSTGELFF. In DNA form, the CDR3 reads TGTGCCAGCAGCCAAGGCAGGGGGTCCACCGGGGAGCTGTTTTTT.

This clonotype was seen a few times. The gene calls are TRBV27 and TRBJ2-1; D possibly corresponds to TRBD2 (6 bases). The ends were cut back, 4 bases at V and 10 bases at J, with 14 bases in the middle. Germline CDR1 is MNHEY and CDR2 is SMNVEV (reference sequence). The CDR3 is made up of 13 amino acids. The CDR3 DNA reads TGTGCCAGCAGTTCCTCGGGACTCCCAGAGCAGTTCTTC. As protein: CASSSSGLPEQFF.

The chain couples TRBV28 to TRBJ2-7; 9 bases are shared with TRBD1. V was pared by 6 bases and J by 0 bases, with 3 bases of the junction left unmatched. CDR1 and CDR2 from the germline V gene are MDHEN and SYDVKM. The length of the CDR3 is 14 residues. CDR3 in amino acids: CASSRQGVSYEQYF. DNA of the CDR3: TGTGCCAGCAGCAGACAGGGGGTCTCCTACGAGCAGTACTTC. The full variable domain, with the rest looked up from reference TRBV28 and TRBJ2-7, is DVKVTQSSRYLVKRTGEKVFLECVQDMDHENMFWYRQDPGLGLRLIYFSYDVKMKEKGDIPEGYSVSREKKERFSLILESASTNQTSMYLCASSRQGVSYEQYFGPGTRLTVT.

This rearrangement joins TRBV5-1 to TRBJ2-7; D gene uncertain. The CDR3 loop spans 11 amino acids. Germline CDR1 and CDR2: SGHRS and YFSETQ. V lost 7 bases to trimming and J lost 4 bases, with 9 bases between them. CDR3 bases: TGCGCCAGCGCGGACGGGTACGAGCAGTACTTC. Encoded protein: CASADGYEQYF.

Of note for this clonotype: The junction differs from germline at one of its ends, possibly a read error. The chain combines TRBV30 with TRBJ2-5, with D possibly being TRBD2 (6 bases). The CDR3 consists of 15 residues. Germline-derived CDR1 and CDR2 are GTSNPN and SVGIG (reference sequence). The CDR3 region has the DNA TGTGCCTGTAGTGTTGGGGCGGGGCAGCAAGAGACCCAGTACTTC. Protein: CACSVGAGQQETQYF.

This clonotype was observed a handful of times. The J gene is TRBJ2-1, the V gene TRBV18; no reliable D call. CDR3 length equals 12 residues. Germline V gene data show CDR1 as KGHSH and CDR2 as LQKENI. V shed 3 bases and J shed 10 bases, with 10 bases lying between them. CDR3 in amino acids: CASSPSRQEQFF. The CDR3 DNA sequence: TGTGCCAGCTCACCGAGTCGTCAAGAGCAGTTCTTC.

CDR3 in amino acids: CASSPYGLAGSYEQYF. In nucleotides, the CDR3 is TGTGCCAGCAGCCCCTACGGACTAGCGGGGAGTTACGAGCAGTACTTC. The chain has TRBV11-3 and TRBJ2-5, with 12 bases identical to TRBD2. With the DNA end fitting TRBJ2-7 better, the J assignment may be wrong. The length of the CDR3 is 16 residues. Looked up from germline, CDR1 is SGHNT and CDR2 is YENEEA.

With regard to this clonotype: A read error may account for a junction end that differs from germline. The chain recombines TRBV7-2 with TRBJ1-1; D perhaps matches TRBD1 (6 bases). CDR3 length equals 12 residues. In germline, CDR1 is SGHTA, CDR2 FQGNSA. The CDR3 DNA reads TGCGCCAGCAACGGAGGGGGTACTGAAGCTTTCTTT. Its translation: CASNGGGTEAFF.

This CDR3 is CASSFDPRPPNYGYTF. The CDR3 DNA is TGTGCCAGCAGTTTCGACCCCCGGCCTCCTAACTATGGCTACACCTTC. V usage is TRBV6-6 and J usage is TRBJ1-2, with D uncertain. The germline gives CDR1 MNHNY, CDR2 SVGAGI (reference sequence). The CDR3 sequence is 16 residues long. With 4 bases removed from V and 0 bases from J, the gap between germline ends came to 15 bases.